Listed below are T cell receptor beta chains from one sample, sequenced in a study of siplizumab effects on memory and regulatory T cells. The repertoire was sequenced with immunoSEQ multiplex PCR; TCRdb's copy has only in-frame clones and lacks some. The data contain roughly 80,000 clones, 80% to 90% of them singletons. Sequencing was done on a sample of Tregs sorted from blood. These receptors originate from a human donor in good health. The CDR3 runs from the conserved cysteine through the conserved F or W. The D gene is left open where the match is weak. Size is stated for part of the rows, as once, few or many counts, or as a class when the clone is expanded.

medium-sized	TRBV5-1	NA	TRBJ1-4	CASSQDGSNEKLFF	TGCGCCAGCAGCCAGGACGGCTCTAATGAAAAACTGTTTTTT
NA	TRBV18	NA	TRBJ1-2	CASSPWQEDYGYTF	TGTGCCAGCTCACCATGGCAGGAGGACTATGGCTACACCTTC
NA	TRBV5-4	TRBD1	TRBJ2-5	CASSYGQGVPKETQYF	TGTGCCAGCAGCTACGGACAGGGCGTACCGAAAGAGACCCAGTACTTC
NA	TRBV19	NA	TRBJ2-5	CASSISGETQYF	TGTGCCAGTAGTATTTCCGGAGAGACCCAGTACTTC
NA	TRBV5-6	TRBD1	TRBJ1-6	CASSLAGGYNSPLHF	TGTGCCAGCAGCTTGGCAGGGGGTTACAATTCACCCCTCCACTTT
NA	TRBV19	NA	TRBJ2-2	CATRGWGSANTGELFF	TGTGCCACCAGGGGATGGGGATCCGCGAACACCGGGGAGCTGTTTTTT
NA	TRBV5-1	NA	TRBJ2-1	CASSLTVNEQFF	TGCGCCAGCAGCTTAACAGTCAATGAGCAGTTCTTC
NA	TRBV4-2	NA	TRBJ2-3	CASSQDLGRLTDTQYF	TGTGCCAGCAGCCAAGATCTAGGGCGTCTCACAGATACGCAGTATTTT
few	TRBV19	NA	TRBJ1-1	CASLGQLNTEAFF	TGTGCCAGTCTCGGACAGCTGAACACTGAAGCTTTCTTT
NA	TRBV11-2	NA	TRBJ2-3	CASSLDRGSTDTQYF	TGTGCCAGCAGCTTAGATCGGGGAAGCACAGATACGCAGTATTTT
NA	TRBV6-5	NA	TRBJ1-3	CASRPGTHSGNTIYF	TGTGCCAGCAGGCCCGGGACACATTCTGGAAACACCATATATTTT
NA	TRBV7-3	TRBD1	TRBJ2-3	CASSLGDREWLDTQYF	TGTGCCAGCAGCTTAGGGGACAGGGAATGGTTGGATACGCAGTATTTT
NA	TRBV27	NA	TRBJ1-5	CASSSDRANQPQHF	TGTGCCAGCAGCTCGGACAGAGCCAATCAGCCCCAGCATTTT
few	TRBV4-1	NA	TRBJ1-1	CASSPHTLTQGAFF	TGCGCCAGCAGCCCCCACACGCTTACCCAGGGGGCTTTCTTT